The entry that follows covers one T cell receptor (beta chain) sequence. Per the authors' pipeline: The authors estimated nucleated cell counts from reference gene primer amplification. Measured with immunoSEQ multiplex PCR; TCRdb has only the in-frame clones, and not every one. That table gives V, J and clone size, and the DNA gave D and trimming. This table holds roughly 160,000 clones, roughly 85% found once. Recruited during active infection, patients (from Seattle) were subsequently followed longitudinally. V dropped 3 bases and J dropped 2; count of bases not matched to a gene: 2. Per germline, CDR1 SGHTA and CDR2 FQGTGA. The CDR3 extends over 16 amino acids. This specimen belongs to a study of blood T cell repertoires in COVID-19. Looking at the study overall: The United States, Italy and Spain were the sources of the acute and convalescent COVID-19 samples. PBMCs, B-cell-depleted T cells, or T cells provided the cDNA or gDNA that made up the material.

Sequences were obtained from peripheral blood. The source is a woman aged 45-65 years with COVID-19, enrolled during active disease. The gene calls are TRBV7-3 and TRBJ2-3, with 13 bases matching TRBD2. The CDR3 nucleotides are TGTGCCAGCAGCTTGGGACTAGCGGGGACCACAGATACGCAGTATTTT. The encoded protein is CASSLGLAGTTDTQYF.